The 17 T cell receptor beta chains given below trace back to one sample, sequenced in a study of blood T cell repertoires in COVID-19. TCRdb keeps only in-frame clones here, not all; method: immunoSEQ multiplex PCR. The table lists about 220,000 clones, approximately 84% of them singletons. Source material: PBMCs or T cells enriched from blood (not recorded which). These receptors came from a man aged 35-49 years who had recovered from COVID-19.

This clone was recorded once. V and J are TRBV5-4 and TRBJ1-1; D is uncertain. Germline V gene data show CDR1 as SGHNT and CDR2 as YYREEE (reference sequence). The CDR3 has 16 amino acids. V was clipped by 3 bases and J by 0 bases, with 15 bases between them. CDR3 in DNA: TGTGCCAGCAGCTCTCCGTACAGCGGGTTGAACACTGAAGCTTTCTTT. Translation: CASSSPYSGLNTEAFF.

In this sample, this clone turned up a few times. The rearrangement joins TRBV9 to TRBJ2-3; the D gene is possibly TRBD2 (5 bases). The ends were cut back, 3 bases at V and 3 bases at J, with 17 bases in the middle. The CDR3 has 16 residues. Germline V gene sequence: CDR1 SGDLS, CDR2 YYNGEE. In DNA form, the CDR3 reads TGTGCCAGCAGCGCCGCAGAGGGTAGTAGGACAGATACGCAGTATTTT. This gives the protein CASSAAEGSRTDTQYF.

This clone was counted between two and nine times. The rearrangement uses TRBV18 and TRBJ2-5; 10 nucleotides align to TRBD1. Germline CDR1 is KGHSH and CDR2 is LQKENI. Trimming cost V 3 bases and J 2 bases; bases outside gene matches: 3. This CDR3 has 15 amino acids. The CDR3 DNA is TGTGCCAGCTCACCGGGACAGGGGCTTCAAGAGACCCAGTACTTC. Translating it yields CASSPGQGLQETQYF.

This rearrangement joins TRBV28 to TRBJ1-1; D uncertain. V lost 7 bases to trimming and J lost 4 bases, with 16 bases between them. Per the germline V gene, CDR1 is MDHEN and CDR2 is SYDVKM. CDR3 length equals 14 residues. CDR3 protein: CASIAERAGTEAFF. The CDR3 nucleotides read TGTGCCAGCATTGCCGAGAGGGCCGGCACTGAAGCTTTCTTT.

V and J are TRBV18 and TRBJ1-4, with 10 positions matching TRBD1. The CDR3 has 16 residues. The V gene end was trimmed by 4 bases and the J gene end by 1 base; junction bases not matched to a gene: 3. CDR1 is KGHSH, CDR2 LQKENI, per germline. The chain's CDR3 is CASSLRDRGTNEKLFF. Written as DNA, the CDR3 is TGTGCCAGCTCACTTCGGGACAGGGGAACTAATGAAAAACTGTTTTTT. Full variable domain (rest looked up from reference TRBV18 and TRBJ1-4): NAGVMQNPRHLVRRRGQEARLRCSPMKGHSHVYWYRQLPEEGLKFMVYLQKENIIDESGMPKERFSAEFPKEGPSILRIQQVVRGDSAAYFCASSLRDRGTNEKLFFGSGTQLSVL.

The CDR3 here is CASSLSGGGTLSYEQYF. Written as DNA, the CDR3 is TGTGCCAGCAGCTTATCGGGCGGGGGGACCCTCTCCTACGAGCAGTACTTC. The chain uses TRBV5-5 and TRBJ2-7, with 8 positions matching TRBD2. The germline CDR1 and CDR2 sequences are SGHKS and YYEKEE (reference sequence). The V and J ends lost 2 bases and 0 bases, in that order; junction bases with no gene match: 10. CDR3 size: 17 residues.

The chain links TRBV7-9 to TRBJ1-4; TRBD1 aligns across 7 bases. Germline CDR1 is SEHNR and CDR2 is FQNEAQ (reference sequence). The CDR3 has 14 residues. J lost 8 bases, V lost 5 bases, and 8 bases had no gene match. CDR3 loop: CASSPRQGGEKLFF. CDR3 bases: TGTGCCAGCAGCCCTCGACAGGGTGGGGAAAAACTGTTTTTT.

The chain recombines TRBV28 with TRBJ1-5, with 12 bases identical to TRBD1. From germline, CDR1 is MDHEN and CDR2 SYDVKM. V shed 4 bases and J 3 bases; nucleotides not matched to a gene: 13. The CDR3 loop spans 19 amino acids. CDR3 protein: CASSSPVPGTGGFNQPQHF. In nucleotides, the CDR3 is TGTGCCAGCAGTTCCCCCGTACCGGGGACAGGGGGCTTCAATCAGCCCCAGCATTTT.

The chain employs TRBV9 and TRBJ2-7; TRBD2 agrees at 8 bases. The CDR3 is 18 residues long. V was clipped by 1 base and J by 7 bases; unmatched bases: 19. The germline gives CDR1 SGDLS, CDR2 YYNGEE. CDR3 in DNA: TGTGCCAGCAGCGTAAGTACCCACCTACCGGGGGGGTCAATGGAGCAGTACTTC. Protein: CASSVSTHLPGGSMEQYF. The whole variable domain, remainder taken from reference TRBV9 and TRBJ2-7, is DSGVTQTPKHLITATGQRVTLRCSPRSGDLSVYWYQQSLDQGLQFLIQYYNGEERAKGNILERFSAQQFPDLHSELNLSSLELGDSALYFCASSVSTHLPGGSMEQYFGPGTRLTVT.

The chain employs TRBV18 and TRBJ2-2, with 9 nucleotides matching TRBD2. The V segment lost 1 base and the J segment 2 bases; nucleotides outside the gene matches: 11. The CDR3 contains 19 residues. In germline, CDR1 is KGHSH, CDR2 LQKENI. The CDR3 sequence is CASSPRLSSGRSNTGELFF. The CDR3 DNA sequence: TGTGCCAGCTCACCACGGCTCTCCAGCGGGAGGTCTAACACCGGGGAGCTGTTTTTT.

The V and J genes are TRBV30 and TRBJ2-1; D uncertain. Germline assignment: CDR1 GTSNPN and CDR2 SVGIG (reference sequence). This CDR3 spans 12 amino acids. The germline V and J ends were trimmed by 3 bases and 8 bases, with 11 bases remaining between them. CDR3 amino acids: CAWRASIDEQFF. The CDR3 DNA reads TGTGCCTGGAGGGCTAGTATCGATGAGCAGTTCTTC.

This clone was seen just once. V is TRBV5-4 and J is TRBJ1-4; no firm D call. V gave up 4 bases and J gave up 11 bases, with 15 bases separating them. CDR3 length: 13 amino acids. Germline V gene lookup returns CDR1 SGHNT and CDR2 YYREEE (reference sequence). CDR3 sequence: CASSPDMGGKLFF. CDR3 coding DNA: TGTGCCAGCAGCCCCGACATGGGTGGGAAACTGTTTTTT.

V and J are TRBV5-4 and TRBJ2-5; TRBD1 might be the D (6 bases). Germline V gene sequence: CDR1 SGHNT, CDR2 YYREEE (reference sequence). The V gene lost 4 bases and the J gene lost 2 bases, with 15 bases spanning the gap. The CDR3 is 15 amino acids. DNA of the CDR3: TGTGCCAGCAGCCTGGGGGCGGGTTTTCAAGAGACCCAGTACTTC. Translation gives CASSLGAGFQETQYF. Full variable domain (remainder filled in from reference TRBV5-4 and TRBJ2-5): ETGVTQSPTHLIKTRGQQVTLRCSSQSGHNTVSWYQQALGQGPQFIFQYYREEENGRGNFPPRFSGLQFPNYSSELNVNALELDDSALYLCASSLGAGFQETQYFGPGTRLLVL.

The CDR3, as DNA: TGCGCCAGCAGCCAGGACCCGGGACAGGGCCGCGGGAACACTGAAGCTTTCTTT. The encoded protein is CASSQDPGQGRGNTEAFF. This chain joins TRBV4-1 and TRBJ1-1; 9 bases map to TRBD1. Germline CDR1 and CDR2: MGHRA and YSYEKL. J was trimmed by 1 base and V by 3 bases; bases with no gene match: 12. This CDR3 is built from 18 residues.

The V gene is TRBV5-1, the J gene TRBJ2-1; 8 nucleotides align to TRBD1. The V gene end was trimmed by 4 bases and the J gene end by 7 bases; junction bases not matched to a gene: 7. The CDR3 contains 14 residues. The germline V gene has CDR1 SGHRS and CDR2 YFSETQ. The CDR3 DNA follows: TGCGCCAGCAGCCCCAGACAGGGGAAGAATGAGCAGTTCTTC. Its protein is CASSPRQGKNEQFF.

The chain has TRBV5-1 and TRBJ1-3; 7 bases map to TRBD1. The germline V gene has CDR1 SGHRS and CDR2 YFSETQ. After removal of 5 bases from V and 0 bases from J, the junction contained 5 bases not matched to a gene. This CDR3 region has 15 residues. The CDR3 region is CASRTGTVSGNTIYF. CDR3 sequence (DNA): TGCGCCAGCAGGACCGGGACAGTCTCTGGAAACACCATATATTTT.

This chain's CDR3 is CASSLWAWTEAFF. As DNA, the CDR3 is TGTGCCAGCAGCCTCTGGGCCTGGACTGAAGCTTTCTTT. The V and J genes are TRBV14 and TRBJ1-1, with D uncertain. V lost 4 bases and J 5 bases, leaving 11 bases between the germline ends. This CDR3 spans 13 amino acids. Germline CDR1 is SGHDN and CDR2 is FVKESK.